The 2 T cell receptor beta chains listed next were all sequenced from one sample in a study of blood T cells in healthy people across ages. Then a second PCR, running roughly 7 to 11 cycles, was carried out with a sample-barcoded 5' primer and a J-beta primer mix. TCRdb re-analysed the 5' RACE reads in MiXCR, keeping a single row per CDR3 protein. The sample contains approximately 820,000 distinct CDR3 sequences, under 45% of which appear only once. Sequenced input: blood. The origin of the receptors is a man aged 55 to 69 in good health.

The chain joins TRBV7-9 to TRBJ2-5; no definite D call. The CDR3 loop spans 14 amino acids. Germline CDR1 SEHNR, CDR2 FQNEAQ (reference sequence). Trimming shortened V by 3 bases and J by 4 bases, and 12 bases separated the two germline ends. The CDR3 here is CASSLDPLPETQYF. DNA of the CDR3: TGTGCCAGCAGCTTGGACCCTCTCCCAGAGACCCAGTACTTC.

This chain links TRBV13 with TRBJ2-1; D is unclear. This CDR3 has 12 amino acids. The germline V gene has CDR1 PRHDT and CDR2 FYEKMQ (reference sequence). V was shortened by 4 bases and J by 7 bases, with 8 bases between the two germline ends. CDR3 in DNA: TGTGCCAGCAGCTCAGCCGGGAATGAGCAGTTCTTC. Amino acids: CASSSAGNEQFF.